The 20 T cell receptor beta chains below all came from one sample that was sequenced in a study of human T cells and chemical hapten exposure. Using its own MiXCR run on the RACE reads, TCRdb lists one record per CDR3 protein. This sample has about 43,000 distinct CDR3 sequences, with around 3% found just once. Time point denoted: patch test 2, 6 weeks after DPC sensitization. Indicated treatment: therapeutic diphenylcyclopropenone sensitization with weekly scalp DPC. The specimen comprised whole blood, sampled in connection with sensitization to the hapten diphenylcyclopropenone (DPC). The receptors derive from a man in his forties or fifties with alopecia areata. Some clones in this sample may be carry-over from other donors' samples.

This clonotype was counted ten times or more. J is TRBJ2-1 and V is TRBV9; a possible D gene is TRBD1 (5 bases). This CDR3 spans 14 amino acids. CDR1 is SGDLS, CDR2 YYNGEE, per germline. Trimming left V 0 bases short and J 4 bases short, with 8 bases between. The DNA for the CDR3 is TGTGCCAGCAGCGTAGCTGGGGCTTACAATGAGCAGTTCTTC. This sequence encodes CASSVAGAYNEQFF.

A few counts support this clonotype. The chain couples TRBV6-5 to TRBJ2-7; D not resolved. This CDR3 has 16 amino acids. Trimming took 6 bases from V and 5 from J, leaving 23 bases between them. The V gene's germline CDR1 is MNHEY and CDR2 SVGAGI. This CDR3 reads CASSLSGLRPRNEQYF. The CDR3 DNA follows: TGTGCCAGCAGCCTATCGGGTCTAAGACCCAGGAACGAGCAGTACTTC.

In the case of this clonotype: This may arise from a read error, as a much more abundant clone is one base away. The chain uses TRBV20-1 and TRBJ1-5; D ambiguous. Per germline, CDR1 DFQATT and CDR2 SNEGSKA (reference sequence). Between the trimmed V and J ends, which lost 1 base and 3 bases, there was a span of 10 bases. There are 14 residues in the CDR3. The DNA for the CDR3 is TGCAGTGCTAGAGGAGCCAGGAACAATCAGCCCCAGCATTTT. Translated: CSARGARNNQPQHF.

This clonotype was seen many times. The CDR3 bases are TGTGCCAGCAGCTTAGATTCCGGGAGCACCGGGGAGCTGTTTTTT. It encodes CASSLDSGSTGELFF. The chain recombines TRBV7-2 with TRBJ2-2; D is perhaps TRBD2 (6 bases). Germline CDR1 SGHTA, CDR2 FQGNSA. V lost 1 base and J lost 4, with 10 bases in between. The CDR3 is 15 amino acids.

The chain links TRBV6-1 to TRBJ1-2; possible D gene TRBD1, 6 bases. Between the trimmed V and J ends, which lost 7 bases and 6 bases, there was a span of 15 bases. CDR1 is MNHNS and CDR2 is SASEGT in the germline V gene. The CDR3 runs to 13 residues. The CDR3 here is CASKGDGGDGYTF. CDR3 nucleotide sequence: TGTGCCAGCAAGGGGGATGGCGGCGATGGCTACACCTTC.

As for this clonotype: With a much larger clone just one base away, this may be a read error. It is likely a read error, because the conserved phenylalanine at the end of the CDR3 is missing. The CDR3 nucleotides read TGCGCCAGCAGCTTGCCACTAGCGGGAGCAACAGATACGCAGTATCTT. Translation: CASSLPLAGATDTQYL. The chain carries TRBV5-1 and TRBJ2-3, with 11 bases that match TRBD2. Germline CDR1 and CDR2: SGHRS and YFSETQ. The CDR3 sequence is 16 residues long. The V segment lost 1 base and the J segment 3 bases; nucleotides outside the gene matches: 4.

This clonotype was recorded at least ten times. The V call is TRBV29-1, the J call TRBJ2-1; 11 positions agree with TRBD2. Germline trimming cut 5 bases from V and 12 bases from J; bases unmatched to any gene: 12. Germline CDR1 is SQVTM and CDR2 is ANQGSEA. The CDR3 totals 14 residues. The CDR3 nucleotides read TGCAGCGTTTCCGGGACTAGCGGAGAAGGCAGGCAGTTCTTC. This codes for CSVSGTSGEGRQFF.

This clonotype appeared many times. The chain couples TRBV10-2 to TRBJ2-2; D possibly corresponds to TRBD1 (5 bases). V was pared by 8 bases and J by 6 bases, with 10 bases between. Per the germline V gene, CDR1 is WSHSY and CDR2 is SAAADI. The CDR3 has 12 residues. CDR3 protein: CASRTQAGELFF. CDR3 DNA sequence: TGCGCCAGCCGAACACAGGCCGGGGAGCTGTTTTTT.

This clonotype was counted many times. The chain combines TRBV12-3 or TRBV12-4 with TRBJ2-1, with TRBD2 matching over 11 bases. Trimming removed 9 bases from V and 2 bases from J; junction bases left unmatched: 15. The length of the CDR3 is 18 residues. The CDR3 spells CASYGVAGGVGTYNEQFF. The CDR3 coding sequence is TGTGCCAGTTATGGGGTAGCGGGAGGGGTGGGGACCTACAATGAGCAGTTCTTC.

This clonotype appeared many times. This chain joins TRBV9 and TRBJ2-5; possibly TRBD2 for D (6 bases). With 0 bases removed from V and 4 bases from J, the gap between germline ends came to 7 bases. The CDR3 is 13 residues long. Germline V gives CDR1 SGDLS, CDR2 YYNGEE. CDR3 region: CASSVERAETQYF. The CDR3 DNA is TGTGCCAGCAGCGTAGAGCGGGCAGAGACCCAGTACTTC.

At least ten counts were recorded for this clonotype. The rearrangement joins TRBV14 to TRBJ2-1, with TRBD2 matching over 9 bases. This CDR3 is 17 amino acids long. V lost 2 bases to trimming and J lost 3 bases; unmatched junction nucleotides: 8. Germline CDR1 SGHDN, CDR2 FVKESK. The chain's CDR3 is CASSQLGAGGVYNEQFF. CDR3 nucleotides: TGTGCCAGCAGCCAATTAGGTGCGGGAGGGGTCTACAATGAGCAGTTCTTC.

This clonotype was counted ten times or more. The chain is built from TRBV20-1 and TRBJ2-7; 9 bases are a match to TRBD1. The CDR3 extends over 14 amino acids. CDR1 and CDR2 from the germline V gene are DFQATT and SNEGSKA (reference sequence). The ends lost 2 bases at V and 2 bases at J; junction bases unmatched: 4. DNA of the CDR3: TGCAGTGCTAGAAGACAGGGGGTACCCTACGAGCAGTACTTC. This gives the protein CSARRQGVPYEQYF.

This clonotype was observed at least ten times. This chain connects TRBV6-2 or TRBV6-3 to TRBJ2-5; TRBD2 agrees at 10 bases. CDR1 is MNHEY, CDR2 SVGEGT, per germline. With V trimmed by 5 bases and J by 2 bases, 17 bases remained unmatched. The length of the CDR3 is 19 residues. CDR3 coding DNA: TGTGCCAGCAGTCGCCCCAGGAGCGGGAGGGCCGGGTTACAAGAGACCCAGTACTTC. Its protein product is CASSRPRSGRAGLQETQYF.

This clonotype was counted ten times or more. The J gene is TRBJ2-1, the V gene TRBV24-1; D could derive from TRBD1 or TRBD2 (5 bases each). Germline V gene sequence: CDR1 KGHDR, CDR2 SFDVKD. V was shortened by 5 bases and J by 1 base, with 11 bases between the two germline ends. This CDR3 has 15 residues. The CDR3 reads CATSGDGNSYNEQFF. The CDR3 DNA reads TGTGCCACCAGTGGGGACGGTAATTCCTACAATGAGCAGTTCTTC.

This clonotype showed up many times. The CDR3 protein is CASSVGTGNEQFF. The CDR3 DNA reads TGTGCCAGCAGCGTTGGGACAGGAAATGAGCAGTTCTTC. The chain is built from TRBV3-1 and TRBJ2-1; TRBD1 agrees at 8 bases. Trimming took 5 bases from V and 7 from J; bases not matched to a gene: 4. Germline lookup yields CDR1 LGHDT and CDR2 YNNKEL (reference sequence). The CDR3 spans 13 residues.

This clonotype was counted many times. The chain joins TRBV28 to TRBJ2-2; possibly TRBD2 for D (6 bases). In germline, CDR1 is MDHEN, CDR2 SYDVKM. Deletions cut 5 bases from V and 7 bases from J, with 17 bases between. The CDR3 runs 15 residues. As DNA, the CDR3 is TGTGCCAGCAGTGTGGACGGAGGGGCTAGCGGGGAGCTGTTTTTT. Translated, it gives CASSVDGGASGELFF.

This clonotype was seen at least ten times. The V call is TRBV7-6, the J call TRBJ2-2; D may be TRBD1 or TRBD2 (6 bases each). Trimming stripped 1 base from V and 0 bases from J, with 12 bases between. Germline CDR1 and CDR2: SGHVS and FNYEAQ. There are 17 residues in the CDR3. The CDR3 protein is CASSLVGAGPNTGELFF. In DNA, the CDR3 is TGTGCCAGCAGCTTAGTGGGGGCGGGACCGAACACCGGGGAGCTGTTTTTT.

This clonotype was recorded at least ten times. The CDR3 loop is CASSLGIAGTEQFF. CDR3 nucleotides: TGTGCCAGCAGCTTAGGAATAGCGGGAACTGAGCAGTTCTTC. V usage is TRBV7-3 and J usage is TRBJ2-1, with 8 bases aligning to TRBD2. Germline assignment: CDR1 SGHTA and CDR2 FQGTGA. The length of the CDR3 is 14 residues. The V segment lost 2 bases and the J segment 9 bases; nucleotides outside the gene matches: 6.

The rearrangement joins TRBV12-3 or TRBV12-4 to TRBJ1-5, with TRBD1 as a possible D gene (6 bases). The ends were cut back, 4 bases at V and 4 bases at J, with 14 bases in the middle. The length of the CDR3 is 15 residues. CDR3 nucleotide sequence: TGTGCCAGCAGTTCACACAGGGAGCGGAATCAGCCCCAGCATTTT. This sequence encodes CASSSHRERNQPQHF.

This clonotype showed up many times. This chain links TRBV25-1 with TRBJ1-1; 9 bases match TRBD1. The CDR3 loop spans 14 amino acids. Germline V gene sequence: CDR1 MGHDK, CDR2 SYGVNS. V was clipped by 3 bases and J by 3 bases; unmatched bases: 2. The CDR3 region is CASSETGGYTEAFF. DNA of the CDR3: TGTGCCAGCAGTGAGACAGGGGGGTACACTGAAGCTTTCTTT.